Below are 32 T cell receptor beta chains sequenced from a single sample in a study of blood T cell repertoires in COVID-19. Sequenced by immunoSEQ multiplex PCR; TCRdb stores in-frame clones only, minus some. The sample lists about 23,000 clones, approximately 94% occurring once. The sample was peripheral blood. The receptors stem from a woman aged 45-59 years with active COVID-19.

The chain joins TRBV6-6 to TRBJ2-4; possibly TRBD1 for D (7 bases). Trimming took 11 bases from V and 7 from J, leaving 15 bases between them. Germline lookup yields CDR1 MNHNY and CDR2 SVGAGI (reference sequence). The CDR3 runs 12 residues. CDR3 bases: TGTGCCTCGGCGGCAGGGGGGAACATTCAGTACTTC. As protein: CASAAGGNIQYF.

The chain employs TRBV4-1 and TRBJ2-6; the match to TRBD1 covers 7 bases. The germline V gene encodes CDR1 MGHRA and CDR2 YSYEKL. CDR3 size: 17 residues. The trim removed 7 bases at V and 4 bases at J, leaving 13 bases unmatched. CDR3: CASNPRARGTGANVLTF. The CDR3 DNA sequence: TGCGCCAGCAACCCCCGGGCCAGGGGGACAGGGGCCAACGTCCTGACTTTC.

This chain links TRBV28 with TRBJ1-2; TRBD1 is a possible D gene (5 bases). The V end was cut by 0 bases, the J end by 7 bases, with 12 bases between. The CDR3 runs 14 residues. CDR1 is MDHEN, CDR2 SYDVKM, per germline. CDR3 DNA sequence: TGTGCCAGCAGTTTATGGCAGGGCGGATCTGGCTACACCTTC. Encoded protein: CASSLWQGGSGYTF.

The chain couples TRBV2 to TRBJ2-1, with 9 bases identical to TRBD2. Germline V gene sequence: CDR1 SNHLY, CDR2 FYNNEI. This CDR3 is 14 amino acids long. After removal of 5 bases from V and 9 bases from J, the junction contained 8 bases not matched to a gene. The CDR3 sequence: CASSPGTSPSEQFF. Written as DNA, the CDR3 is TGTGCCAGCAGTCCGGGGACTAGCCCCAGTGAGCAGTTCTTC.

The genes are TRBV2 and TRBJ2-1, with a possible D match to TRBD2 (6 bases). This CDR3 comprises 17 residues. Germline V gives CDR1 SNHLY, CDR2 FYNNEI. The V and J ends lost 2 bases and 0 bases respectively, with 14 bases between them. The chain's CDR3 is CASSERGVVGSYNEQFF. The CDR3 DNA reads TGTGCCAGCAGTGAACGCGGGGTTGTCGGCTCCTACAATGAGCAGTTCTTC.

J is TRBJ1-2 and V is TRBV5-1; D might be TRBD1 (5 bases). The CDR3 runs 14 residues. Per germline, CDR1 SGHRS and CDR2 YFSETQ. Trimming stripped 2 bases from V and 2 bases from J, with 10 bases between. The CDR3 DNA follows: TGCGCCAGCAGCTTTGGCCGGGGGAACTATGGCTACACCTTC. Translation gives CASSFGRGNYGYTF.

V and J are TRBV11-2 and TRBJ1-2, with unresolved D. V lost 7 bases and J 5 bases, leaving 20 bases between the germline ends. In germline, CDR1 is SGHAT, CDR2 FQNNGV. There are 15 residues in the CDR3. The CDR3 region is CASTTLRGRNYGYTF. CDR3 bases: TGTGCCAGCACCACCCTACGAGGAAGAAATTATGGCTACACCTTC.

This chain joins TRBV3-1 (or the pseudogene TRBV3-2) and TRBJ1-5; unclear D gene. Germline CDR1 is LGHDT and CDR2 is YNNKEL (reference sequence). The CDR3 sequence is 15 residues long. V was pared by 5 bases and J by 9 bases, with 20 bases between. The DNA for the CDR3 is TGTGCCAGCAGCTCCACGACGGACTATCTGGGGCCCCAGCATTTT. It encodes CASSSTTDYLGPQHF.

The chain combines TRBV2 with TRBJ2-1; D might be TRBD1 (6 bases). The germline CDR1 and CDR2 sequences are SNHLY and FYNNEI. The CDR3 runs to 14 residues. V lost 3 bases and J lost 6, with 12 bases in between. Here the CDR3 DNA reads TGTGCCAGCAGTGACAGGGGTGTCCCCAATGAGCAGTTCTTC. Translating gives CASSDRGVPNEQFF.

The CDR3 DNA reads TGTGCCAGTAGTGTCGGTGAAAAACTGTTTTTT. Its translation: CASSVGEKLFF. The rearrangement joins TRBV19 to TRBJ1-4; no reliable D call. Trimming removed 5 bases from V and 7 bases from J, with 5 bases in between. Germline V gene lookup returns CDR1 LNHDA and CDR2 SQIVND (reference sequence). CDR3 length: 11 residues.

This chain links TRBV7-2 with TRBJ2-7; D is possibly TRBD1 (6 bases). The CDR3 extends over 14 amino acids. V was pared by 5 bases and J by 0 bases, with 11 bases between. Germline V CDR1 and CDR2: SGHTA, FQGNSA. CDR3: CASSPTGNSYEQYF. The CDR3 DNA sequence: TGTGCCAGCAGCCCTACAGGGAACTCCTACGAGCAGTACTTC.

In DNA, the CDR3 is TGCGCCAGCAGTGGGGGACAGGGCGAAGAGACCCAGTACTTC. It specifies CASSGGQGEETQYF. This rearrangement joins TRBV10-1 to TRBJ2-5; 9 bases align to TRBD1. The CDR3 extends over 14 amino acids. The V gene's germline CDR1 is WNHNN and CDR2 SYGVQD (reference sequence). Trimming removed 4 bases from V and 3 bases from J; junction bases left unmatched: 3.

The chain uses TRBV28 and TRBJ2-3; no definite D call. The CDR3 runs 11 residues. Germline loops: CDR1 MDHEN, CDR2 SYDVKM. V was pared by 7 bases and J by 8 bases, with 10 bases between. The CDR3 loop is CASIRRGTQYF. The CDR3 nucleotides are TGTGCCAGCATTCGAAGAGGTACGCAGTATTTT.

This chain links TRBV5-1 with TRBJ2-7, with TRBD2 matching over 12 bases. J was trimmed by 6 bases and V by 0 bases; bases with no gene match: 4. Germline V lookup: CDR1 SGHRS, CDR2 YFSETQ. This CDR3 has 15 amino acids. CDR3 sequence: CASSLGLAGVSEQYF. The CDR3 DNA follows: TGCGCCAGCAGCTTGGGACTAGCGGGAGTAAGCGAGCAGTACTTC. Drawing the rest from reference TRBV5-1 and TRBJ2-7, the complete variable domain is KAGVTQTPRYLIKTRGQQVTLSCSPISGHRSVSWYQQTPGQGLQFLFEYFSETQRNKGNFPGRFSGRQFSNSRSEMNVSTLELGDSALYLCASSLGLAGVSEQYFGPGTRLTVT.

In the case of this clone: Other DNA sequences in this sample translate to the same CDR3. The chain has TRBV28 and TRBJ1-5; no clear D. Germline assignment: CDR1 MDHEN and CDR2 SYDVKM. CDR3 length equals 15 residues. Deletions cut 6 bases from V and 0 bases from J, with 12 bases between. The chain's CDR3 is CASSRTGNSNQPQHF. The CDR3 coding sequence is TGTGCCAGCAGCCGGACGGGGAATAGCAATCAGCCCCAGCATTTT.

This clone was picked up one time. V is TRBV7-2 and J is TRBJ2-3; D possibly corresponds to TRBD2 (7 bases). Deletions cut 2 bases from V and 4 bases from J, with 10 bases between. The CDR3 is made up of 14 amino acids. The germline CDR1 and CDR2 sequences are SGHTA and FQGNSA. The CDR3 sequence: CASSLTGGPDTQYF. For the CDR3, the DNA is TGTGCCAGCAGCTTAACCGGGGGGCCAGATACGCAGTATTTT.

The rearrangement links TRBV11-3 to TRBJ2-5; D is undetermined. The CDR3 consists of 13 residues. V gave up 4 bases and J gave up 0 bases, with 6 bases separating them. CDR1 SGHNT and CDR2 YENEEA come from the germline V gene. The CDR3 bases are TGTGCCAGCAGCTCCTCGGACCAAGAGACCCAGTACTTC. This sequence encodes CASSSSDQETQYF.

The V gene is TRBV7-9, the J gene TRBJ2-7; D is unclear. This CDR3 is built from 14 residues. CDR1 is SEHNR, CDR2 FQNEAQ, per germline (reference sequence). V lost 5 bases and J 4 bases, leaving 15 bases between the germline ends. CDR3 residues: CASSPDWFGYEQYF. CDR3 bases: TGTGCCAGCAGCCCCGATTGGTTCGGGTACGAGCAGTACTTC.

The chain has TRBV2 and TRBJ1-2, with 10 bases fitting TRBD1. The CDR3 totals 16 residues. V shed 7 bases, J shed 5 bases, and the junction held 13 bases outside the gene matches. Per germline, CDR1 SNHLY and CDR2 FYNNEI. The CDR3 region is CASIEETGGIGYGYTF. The CDR3 DNA reads TGTGCCAGCATAGAAGAGACAGGGGGCATAGGATATGGCTACACCTTC.

The chain combines TRBV2 with TRBJ1-2, with D possibly matching TRBD1 (5 bases). Trimming stripped 5 bases from V and 5 bases from J, with 18 bases between. The CDR3 has 15 amino acids. Per the germline V gene, CDR1 is SNHLY and CDR2 is FYNNEI. The CDR3 coding sequence is TGTGCCAGCAGTTCAAAGCACACAGGCGCTTATGGCTACACCTTC. This gives the protein CASSSKHTGAYGYTF.

Points on this clone: This sample also contains other DNA sequences that code for the same CDR3. The DNA of the CDR3 is TGTGCCAGCTCACAAAGGACTAGCCCCGGGGAGCTGTTTTTT. This translates into CASSQRTSPGELFF. The chain couples TRBV18 to TRBJ2-2, with TRBD2 matching 8 bases. This CDR3 region has 14 residues. CDR1 KGHSH and CDR2 LQKENI come from the germline V gene. The V segment lost 4 bases and the J segment 6 bases; nucleotides outside the gene matches: 4. Based on the CDR3 plus reference TRBV18 and TRBJ2-2, the full variable domain is NAGVMQNPRHLVRRRGQEARLRCSPMKGHSHVYWYRQLPEEGLKFMVYLQKENIIDESGMPKERFSAEFPKEGPSILRIQQVVRGDSAAYFCASSQRTSPGELFFGEGSRLTVL.

The chain has TRBV27 and TRBJ1-4; D perhaps matches TRBD1 (5 bases). The CDR3 totals 12 residues. Germline V gene sequence: CDR1 MNHEY, CDR2 SMNVEV (reference sequence). V was pared by 6 bases and J by 8 bases, with 10 bases between. The CDR3 spells CASRGVGEKLFF. For the CDR3, the DNA is TGTGCCAGCAGAGGGGTAGGGGAAAAACTGTTTTTT.

The chain recombines TRBV11-2 with TRBJ2-1, with 9 positions matching TRBD2. The CDR3 has 13 residues. From germline, CDR1 is SGHAT and CDR2 FQNNGV. J gave up 4 bases and V 8 bases, and 3 bases lay outside the gene matches. CDR3 loop: CASGLAGYNEQFF. Written as DNA, the CDR3 is TGTGCCAGCGGTCTAGCGGGATACAATGAGCAGTTCTTC.

This clone was counted between two and nine times. V and J are TRBV5-4 and TRBJ1-2, with D perhaps matching TRBD1 (6 bases). The length of the CDR3 is 16 residues. The V gene lost 1 base and the J gene lost 0 bases, with 13 bases spanning the gap. CDR1 is SGHNT and CDR2 is YYREEE in the germline V gene (reference sequence). This chain's CDR3 is CASSLFGTITNYGYTF. DNA for the CDR3: TGTGCCAGCAGCTTGTTTGGGACAATCACTAACTATGGCTACACCTTC.

The V gene is TRBV9, the J gene TRBJ2-2; the match to TRBD2 covers 9 bases. CDR1 is SGDLS and CDR2 is YYNGEE in the germline V gene. Trimming removed 3 bases from V and 1 base from J; junction bases left unmatched: 4. This CDR3 spans 16 amino acids. The CDR3 bases are TGTGCCAGCAGCGATAGCGGGGGCCTGAACACCGGGGAGCTGTTTTTT. It codes for CASSDSGGLNTGELFF.

This chain joins TRBV28 and TRBJ1-2; D is possibly TRBD1 (6 bases). CDR3 length: 15 residues. The V gene's germline CDR1 is MDHEN and CDR2 SYDVKM. Trimming took off 8 bases at V and 1 base at J, with 17 bases between the two ends. The DNA for the CDR3 is TGTGCCAGCGTCCCCTGGGGGCAGGTTAACTATGGCTACACCTTC. Protein sequence: CASVPWGQVNYGYTF.

The chain has TRBV28 and TRBJ2-7; 12 bases fit TRBD2. This CDR3 region has 15 residues. CDR1 is MDHEN and CDR2 is SYDVKM in the germline V gene. V gave up 7 bases and J gave up 7 bases; unmatched junction bases: 11. CDR3 DNA sequence: TGTGCCAGCATCCCTTTTCTAGCGGGAGGGCGGGAGCAGTACTTC. This translates into CASIPFLAGGREQYF.

The V gene is TRBV5-1, the J gene TRBJ1-1; possible D gene TRBD1, 5 bases. Germline-derived CDR1 and CDR2 are SGHRS and YFSETQ. V was shortened by 0 bases and J by 1 base, with 10 bases between the two germline ends. The CDR3 length is 15 residues. Written as DNA, the CDR3 is TGCGCCAGCAGCTTGGTCGTCGGACAGAACACTGAAGCTTTCTTT. Translated: CASSLVVGQNTEAFF.

This clone was seen just once. The V call is TRBV7-2, the J call TRBJ2-7; 10 bases are a match to TRBD1. After removal of 2 bases from V and 7 bases from J, the junction contained 11 bases not matched to a gene. In germline, CDR1 is SGHTA, CDR2 FQGNSA. This CDR3 has 16 residues. The CDR3 region is CASSLWATGGAREQYF. CDR3 DNA sequence: TGTGCCAGCAGCTTATGGGCGACAGGGGGCGCGAGGGAGCAGTACTTC. The whole variable domain, filled in from reference TRBV7-2 and TRBJ2-7, reads GAGVSQSPSNKVTEKGKDVELRCDPISGHTALYWYRQSLGQGLEFLIYFQGNSAPDKSGLPSDRFSAERTGGSVSTLTIQRTQQEDSAVYLCASSLWATGGAREQYFGPGTRLTVT.

The chain is built from TRBV7-9 and TRBJ1-1; no reliable D call. Trimming left V 3 bases short and J 1 base short, with 9 bases between. Germline CDR1 SEHNR, CDR2 FQNEAQ (reference sequence). The length of the CDR3 is 14 residues. The CDR3 bases are TGTGCCAGCAGCTTCGGGTTGGGGAACACTGAAGCTTTCTTT. Translating gives CASSFGLGNTEAFF.

This clone has a single count. The V gene is TRBV27, the J gene TRBJ2-3, with 11 bases that match TRBD2. This CDR3 contains 15 residues. V trimming: 7 bases; J trimming: 3 bases; junction bases outside the gene matches: 6. Germline CDR1 and CDR2: MNHEY and SMNVEV (reference sequence). CDR3 in DNA: TGTGCCAGCACATCCGGGACTAGCGGAACAGATACGCAGTATTTT. This codes for CASTSGTSGTDTQYF.

The V gene is TRBV7-9, the J gene TRBJ2-1; a weak D match, TRBD2 (6 bases). The CDR3 sequence is 13 residues long. The germline V gene has CDR1 SEHNR and CDR2 FQNEAQ (reference sequence). The V and J ends lost 5 bases and 9 bases respectively, with 14 bases between them. Here the CDR3 reads CASSPGGRGEQFF. In DNA form, the CDR3 reads TGTGCCAGCAGCCCCGGGGGAAGGGGTGAGCAGTTCTTC.